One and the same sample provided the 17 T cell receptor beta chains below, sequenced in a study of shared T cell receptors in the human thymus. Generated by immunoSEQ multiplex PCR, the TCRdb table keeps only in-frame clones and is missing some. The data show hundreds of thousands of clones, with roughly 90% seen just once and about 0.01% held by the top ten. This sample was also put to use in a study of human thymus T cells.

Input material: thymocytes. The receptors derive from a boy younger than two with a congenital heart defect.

The CDR3 is CASSLGPGISGNTIYF. The CDR3 region has the DNA TGTGCCAGCAGCTTAGGGCCAGGGATCTCTGGAAACACCATATATTTT. The V and J genes are TRBV7-2 and TRBJ1-3; a possible D gene is TRBD1 (5 bases). Germline V lookup: CDR1 SGHTA, CDR2 FQGNSA. Trimming stripped 1 base from V and 0 bases from J, with 10 bases between. The CDR3 is 16 residues long.

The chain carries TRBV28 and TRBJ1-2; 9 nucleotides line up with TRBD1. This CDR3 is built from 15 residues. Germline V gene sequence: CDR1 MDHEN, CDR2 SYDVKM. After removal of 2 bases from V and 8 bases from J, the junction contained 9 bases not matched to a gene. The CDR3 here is CASSLPPGQGDGYTF. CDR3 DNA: TGTGCCAGCAGTTTACCCCCGGGACAGGGCGACGGCTACACCTTC.

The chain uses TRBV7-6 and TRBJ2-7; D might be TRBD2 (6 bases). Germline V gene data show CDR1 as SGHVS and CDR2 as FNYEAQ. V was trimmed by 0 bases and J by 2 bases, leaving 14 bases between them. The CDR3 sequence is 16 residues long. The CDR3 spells CASSLAPSGLTYEQYF. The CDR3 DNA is TGTGCCAGCAGCTTAGCCCCCTCGGGACTCACCTACGAGCAGTACTTC.

CDR3 protein: CASSLEGYQETQYF. CDR3 bases: TGTGCCAGCAGCCTGGAGGGGTACCAAGAGACCCAGTACTTC. The chain has TRBV14 and TRBJ2-5; weak D call: TRBD2 (6 bases). The CDR3 covers 14 residues. Trimming shortened V by 4 bases and J by 0 bases, and 9 bases separated the two germline ends. Germline CDR1 SGHDN, CDR2 FVKESK.

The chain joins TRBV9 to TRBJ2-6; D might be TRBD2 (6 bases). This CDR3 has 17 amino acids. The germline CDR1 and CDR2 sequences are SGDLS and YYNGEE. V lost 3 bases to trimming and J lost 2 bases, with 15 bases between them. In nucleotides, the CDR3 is TGTGCCAGCAGCGCCGGGGGAGGTACGGCTGGGGCCAACGTCCTGACTTTC. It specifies CASSAGGGTAGANVLTF.

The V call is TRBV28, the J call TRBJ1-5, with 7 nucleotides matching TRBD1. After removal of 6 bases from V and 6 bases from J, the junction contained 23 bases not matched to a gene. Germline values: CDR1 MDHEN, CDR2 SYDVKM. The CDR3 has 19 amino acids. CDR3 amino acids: CASSHSGGGGNFRCQPQHF. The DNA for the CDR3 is TGTGCCAGCAGCCATTCCGGAGGAGGGGGCAATTTTAGGTGTCAGCCCCAGCATTTT.

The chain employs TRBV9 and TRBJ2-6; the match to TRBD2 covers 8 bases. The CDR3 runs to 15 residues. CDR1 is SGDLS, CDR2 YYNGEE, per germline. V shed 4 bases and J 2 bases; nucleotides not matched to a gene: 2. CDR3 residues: CASSSGGTGANVLTF. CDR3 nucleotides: TGTGCCAGCAGCAGCGGGGGAACTGGGGCCAACGTCCTGACTTTC.

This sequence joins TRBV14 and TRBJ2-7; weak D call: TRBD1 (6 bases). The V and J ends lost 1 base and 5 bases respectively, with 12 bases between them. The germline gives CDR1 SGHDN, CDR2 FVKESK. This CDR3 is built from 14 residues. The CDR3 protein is CASSQGHRAHEQYF. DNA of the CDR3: TGTGCCAGCAGCCAAGGCCACAGGGCCCACGAGCAGTACTTC.

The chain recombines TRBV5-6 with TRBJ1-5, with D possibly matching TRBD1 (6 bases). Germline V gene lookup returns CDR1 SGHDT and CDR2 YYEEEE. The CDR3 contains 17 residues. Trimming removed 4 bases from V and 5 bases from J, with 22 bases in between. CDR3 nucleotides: TGTGCCAGCAGCGTTTTCACACTACAGGGTAGGGATCAGCCCCAGCATTTT. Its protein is CASSVFTLQGRDQPQHF.

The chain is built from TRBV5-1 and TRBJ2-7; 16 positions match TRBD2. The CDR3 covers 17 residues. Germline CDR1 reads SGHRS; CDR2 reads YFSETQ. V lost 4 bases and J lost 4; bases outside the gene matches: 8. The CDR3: CASSPGLAGGSRYEQYF. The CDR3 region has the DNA TGCGCCAGCAGCCCGGGACTAGCGGGAGGGTCCCGTTACGAGCAGTACTTC.

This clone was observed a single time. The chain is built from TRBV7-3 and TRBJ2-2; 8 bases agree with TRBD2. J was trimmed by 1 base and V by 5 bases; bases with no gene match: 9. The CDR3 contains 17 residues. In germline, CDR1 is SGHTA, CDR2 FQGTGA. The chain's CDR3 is CASSPEGLVENTGELFF. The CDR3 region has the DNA TGTGCCAGCAGCCCTGAGGGACTAGTCGAGAACACCGGGGAGCTGTTTTTT.

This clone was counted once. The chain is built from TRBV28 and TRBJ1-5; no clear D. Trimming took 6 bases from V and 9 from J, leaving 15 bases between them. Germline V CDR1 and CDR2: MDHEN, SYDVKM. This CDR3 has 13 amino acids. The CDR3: CASSRLTDRPQHF. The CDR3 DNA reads TGTGCCAGCAGCCGACTAACGGATAGGCCCCAGCATTTT.

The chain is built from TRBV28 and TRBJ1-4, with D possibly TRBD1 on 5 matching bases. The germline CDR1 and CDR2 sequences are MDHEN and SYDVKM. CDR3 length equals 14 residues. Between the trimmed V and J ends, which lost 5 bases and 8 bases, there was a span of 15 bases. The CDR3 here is CASSAGGGGEKLFF. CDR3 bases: TGTGCCAGCAGTGCCGGTGGGGGGGGAGAAAAACTGTTTTTT.

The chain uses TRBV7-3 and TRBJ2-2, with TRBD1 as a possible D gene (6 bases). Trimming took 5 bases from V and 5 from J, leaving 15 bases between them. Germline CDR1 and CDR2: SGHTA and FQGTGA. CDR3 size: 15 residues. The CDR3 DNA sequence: TGTGCCAGCAGCCCCAGAGCCAGGGGTACCGGGGAGCTGTTTTTT. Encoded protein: CASSPRARGTGELFF. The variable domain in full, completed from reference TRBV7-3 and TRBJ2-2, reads GAGVSQTPSNKVTEKGKYVELRCDPISGHTALYWYRQSLGQGPEFLIYFQGTGAADDSGLPNDRFFAVRPEGSVSTLKIQRTERGDSAVYLCASSPRARGTGELFFGEGSRLTVL.

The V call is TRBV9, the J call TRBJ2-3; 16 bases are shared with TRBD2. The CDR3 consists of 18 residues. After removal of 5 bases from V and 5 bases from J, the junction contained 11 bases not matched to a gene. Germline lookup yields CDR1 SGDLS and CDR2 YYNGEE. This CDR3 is CASSPGGTSGRAEDTQYF. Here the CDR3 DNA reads TGTGCCAGCAGTCCGGGGGGGACTAGCGGGAGGGCGGAAGATACGCAGTATTTT.

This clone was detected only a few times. The DNA for the CDR3 is TGTGCCAGCTCAGCGACAGGGATCGATGGCTACACCTTC. This encodes CASSATGIDGYTF. The V gene is TRBV18, the J gene TRBJ1-2, with 7 positions matching TRBD1. The ends lost 5 bases at V and 6 bases at J; junction bases unmatched: 6. This CDR3 is built from 13 residues. Germline loops: CDR1 KGHSH, CDR2 LQKENI.

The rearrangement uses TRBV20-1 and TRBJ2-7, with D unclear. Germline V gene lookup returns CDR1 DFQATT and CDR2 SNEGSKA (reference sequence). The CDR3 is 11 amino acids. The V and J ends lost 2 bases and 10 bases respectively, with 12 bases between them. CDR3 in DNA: TGCAGTGCTAGACCCGCTAAACGACAGTACTTC. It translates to CSARPAKRQYF.